What follows describes a single T cell receptor beta chain. The sample is drawn from a study of OX40 agonist ivuxolimab in advanced cancers. The data were produced by immunoSEQ multiplex PCR, yet TCRdb's version contains in-frame clones alone and is incomplete. The profile shows approximately 62,000 clones, approximately 86% of them singletons. Sequenced here: CD4+ or CD8+ T cells sorted from blood, sampled in a trial of the OX40 agonist ivuxolimab. The receptor comes from an adult with an advanced solid tumor such as melanoma, head and neck, liver or kidney cancer.

The CDR3 loop reads CASSLPAGGSEQFF. DNA of the CDR3: TGCGCCAGCAGCTTGCCAGCGGGAGGGTCTGAGCAGTTCTTC. This chain connects TRBV5-1 to TRBJ2-1, with 10 bases that match TRBD2. The junction had 4 bases not matched to a gene; V was cut back by 1 base and J by 9 bases. Germline V lookup: CDR1 SGHRS, CDR2 YFSETQ. The CDR3 covers 14 residues.